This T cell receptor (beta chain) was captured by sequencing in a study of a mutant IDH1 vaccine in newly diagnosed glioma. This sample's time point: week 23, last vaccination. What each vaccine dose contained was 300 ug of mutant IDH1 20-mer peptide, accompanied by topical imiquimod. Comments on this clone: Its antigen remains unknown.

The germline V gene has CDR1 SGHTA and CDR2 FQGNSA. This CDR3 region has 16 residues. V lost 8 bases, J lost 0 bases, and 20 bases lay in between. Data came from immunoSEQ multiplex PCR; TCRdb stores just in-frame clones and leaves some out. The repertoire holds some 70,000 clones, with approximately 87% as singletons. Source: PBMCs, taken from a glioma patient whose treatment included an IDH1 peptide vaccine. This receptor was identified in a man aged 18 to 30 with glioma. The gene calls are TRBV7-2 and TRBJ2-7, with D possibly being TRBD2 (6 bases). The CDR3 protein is CASRNINGGTSYEQYF. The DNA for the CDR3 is TGTGCCAGCCGCAATATTAATGGCGGGACCTCCTACGAGCAGTACTTC. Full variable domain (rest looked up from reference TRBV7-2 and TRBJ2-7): GAGVSQSPSNKVTEKGKDVELRCDPISGHTALYWYRQSLGQGLEFLIYFQGNSAPDKSGLPSDRFSAERTGGSVSTLTIQRTQQEDSAVYLCASRNINGGTSYEQYFGPGTRLTVT.